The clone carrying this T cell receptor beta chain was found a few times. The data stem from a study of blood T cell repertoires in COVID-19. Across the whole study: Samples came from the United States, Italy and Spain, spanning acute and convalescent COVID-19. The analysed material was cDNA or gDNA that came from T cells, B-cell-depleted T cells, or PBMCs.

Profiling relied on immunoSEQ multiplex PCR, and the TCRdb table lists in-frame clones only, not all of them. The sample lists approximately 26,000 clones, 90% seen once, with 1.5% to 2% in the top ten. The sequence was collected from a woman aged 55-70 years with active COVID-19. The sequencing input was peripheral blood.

CDR3 sequence: CATSDGGTSLSYNEQFF. The DNA for the CDR3 is TGTGCCACCAGTGATGGGGGGACTAGCCTCTCCTACAATGAGCAGTTCTTC. The chain employs TRBV24-1 and TRBJ2-1; 9 nucleotides align to TRBD2. With 3 bases clipped from V and 0 bases from J, the junction kept 5 bases outside the gene matches. The CDR3 runs 17 residues. CDR1 is KGHDR and CDR2 is SFDVKD in the germline V gene.